The 29 T cell receptor beta chains reported below all come from one sample, sequenced in a study of lymphopenia after photon versus proton radiotherapy. Generated by immunoSEQ multiplex PCR, the TCRdb table keeps only in-frame clones and is missing some. Altogether tens of thousands of clones are present, about 82% being singletons, with the ten largest covering roughly 20%. The material was peripheral blood, obtained from a patient treated with proton-based radiotherapy. These receptors were taken from a woman in her seventies with pancreatic cancer.

V is TRBV5-1 and J is TRBJ2-5; TRBD1 matches at 8 bases. The CDR3 totals 15 residues. Germline V gene sequence: CDR1 SGHRS, CDR2 YFSETQ. V lost 1 base and J lost 4; bases outside the gene matches: 6. The CDR3 coding sequence is TGCGCCAGCAGCTTGACAGGGGGTGGAGGAGAGACCCAGTACTTC. This gives the protein CASSLTGGGGETQYF.

The chain has TRBV5-4 and TRBJ2-3; no firm D call. The CDR3 is made up of 14 amino acids. V lost 4 bases and J lost 5, with 14 bases in between. Germline V gene lookup returns CDR1 SGHNT and CDR2 YYREEE (reference sequence). This CDR3 reads CASSAESSVDTQYF. DNA for the CDR3: TGTGCCAGCAGCGCCGAGTCTTCGGTAGATACGCAGTATTTT.

The V call is TRBV2, the J call TRBJ2-2, with D maybe TRBD2 (6 bases). The V end lost 8 bases, the J end lost 1 base, and 14 bases lay between the germline ends. The CDR3 totals 15 residues. From germline, CDR1 is SNHLY and CDR2 FYNNEI. The CDR3 spells CASRSGTGNTGELFF. DNA for the CDR3: TGTGCCAGCCGCTCCGGGACTGGGAACACCGGGGAGCTGTTTTTT.

This chain links TRBV9 with TRBJ2-2, with TRBD2 identical over 10 bases. The trim removed 0 bases at V and 4 bases at J, leaving 3 bases unmatched. CDR3 length: 16 residues. Germline-derived CDR1 and CDR2 are SGDLS and YYNGEE. The CDR3 region has the DNA TGTGCCAGCAGCGTAGGAGCTAGCGGGAGCACCGGGGAGCTGTTTTTT. It codes for CASSVGASGSTGELFF.

The chain employs TRBV11-2 and TRBJ2-2; D is unclear. The CDR3 is made up of 13 amino acids. The V gene's germline CDR1 is SGHAT and CDR2 FQNNGV. Trimming took off 4 bases at V and 6 bases at J, with 9 bases between the two ends. The CDR3 DNA reads TGTGCCAGCAGCTGGCGCGGAGCCGGGGAGCTGTTTTTT. Amino acid sequence: CASSWRGAGELFF.

This clone was seen a handful of times. V and J are TRBV9 and TRBJ2-5; 12 positions agree with TRBD2. V shed 0 bases, J shed 4 bases, and the junction held 13 bases outside the gene matches. The germline CDR1 and CDR2 sequences are SGDLS and YYNGEE. CDR3 length: 19 amino acids. Written as DNA, the CDR3 is TGTGCCAGCAGCGTAGCTGGGTTTGGGGCTAGCGGGAGGGGAGAGACCCAGTACTTC. Translation: CASSVAGFGASGRGETQYF.

This rearrangement joins TRBV6-5 to TRBJ2-7; the D is unclear. With 0 bases removed from V and 2 bases from J, the gap between germline ends came to 11 bases. Germline V gene data show CDR1 as MNHEY and CDR2 as SVGAGI. The CDR3 runs 15 residues. The CDR3 DNA follows: TGTGCCAGCAGTTACTCGGCAGGCCCAACCTACGAGCAGTACTTC. It specifies CASSYSAGPTYEQYF.

This clone was detected only once. V is TRBV28 and J is TRBJ2-2, with D possibly TRBD1 on 6 matching bases. This CDR3 is built from 17 residues. Looked up from germline, CDR1 is MDHEN and CDR2 is SYDVKM. V was shortened by 6 bases and J by 4 bases, with 21 bases between the two germline ends. The CDR3 loop is CASRPPMMGAGTGELFF. DNA of the CDR3: TGTGCCAGCAGGCCCCCTATGATGGGGGCGGGCACCGGGGAGCTGTTTTTT. Full variable domain (remainder filled in from reference TRBV28 and TRBJ2-2): DVKVTQSSRYLVKRTGEKVFLECVQDMDHENMFWYRQDPGLGLRLIYFSYDVKMKEKGDIPEGYSVSREKKERFSLILESASTNQTSMYLCASRPPMMGAGTGELFFGEGSRLTVL.

Notes on this clone: The germline gene is not matched at one end of the junction; a read error may be the cause. The chain is built from TRBV28 and TRBJ2-5; D is unclear. CDR1 is MDHEN and CDR2 is SYDVKM in the germline V gene. There are 12 residues in the CDR3. The CDR3 region has the DNA TGTGCCAGCGCCCCCCCAGTGTACCTCCCCAACTTC. Translated: CASAPPVYLPNF.

This clone occurred a few times. V is TRBV7-2 and J is TRBJ1-1; 7 bases agree with TRBD1. Germline V lookup: CDR1 SGHTA, CDR2 FQGNSA. The CDR3 spans 14 residues. The V and J ends lost 4 bases and 11 bases, in that order; junction bases with no gene match: 13. The CDR3 loop reads CASSYHRQGSDAFF. In DNA, the CDR3 is TGTGCCAGCAGCTATCACCGACAGGGATCGGACGCTTTCTTT.

The rearrangement uses TRBV4-3 and TRBJ2-7; D not certain. This CDR3 region has 14 residues. V lost 0 bases, J lost 5 bases, and 11 bases lay in between. In germline, CDR1 is LGHNA, CDR2 YSLEER. In DNA, the CDR3 is TGCGCCAGCAGCCAAGATCGGTATGGGGACGAGCAGTACTTC. Its translation: CASSQDRYGDEQYF.

V and J are TRBV6-5 and TRBJ1-1; maybe TRBD1 (6 bases). Germline-derived CDR1 and CDR2 are MNHEY and SVGAGI. The length of the CDR3 is 14 residues. Trimming took off 6 bases at V and 2 bases at J, with 13 bases between the two ends. CDR3 in DNA: TGTGCCAGCAGATTAAAGACAGGAAACACTGAAGCTTTCTTT. It codes for CASRLKTGNTEAFF.

The chain is built from TRBV18 and TRBJ2-2; 12 bases are shared with TRBD2. The CDR3 loop spans 16 amino acids. The germline CDR1 and CDR2 sequences are KGHSH and LQKENI. Trimming took 6 bases from V and 5 from J; bases not matched to a gene: 7. The CDR3 is CASSGLAGTATGELFF. CDR3 coding DNA: TGTGCCAGCTCCGGACTAGCGGGAACGGCGACCGGGGAGCTGTTTTTT.

The J gene is TRBJ1-3, the V gene TRBV6-5; TRBD1 might be the D (6 bases). The germline V gene encodes CDR1 MNHEY and CDR2 SVGAGI. Trimming took off 2 bases at V and 4 bases at J, with 15 bases between the two ends. The CDR3 totals 16 residues. Here the CDR3 reads CASSYAIGTPGNTIYF. CDR3 sequence (DNA): TGTGCCAGCAGTTACGCGATTGGGACACCCGGAAACACCATATATTTT.

The chain joins TRBV2 to TRBJ2-6; D is undetermined. The length of the CDR3 is 15 residues. The V end was cut by 3 bases, the J end by 4 bases, with 10 bases between. Germline CDR1 SNHLY, CDR2 FYNNEI. CDR3 nucleotide sequence: TGTGCCAGCAGTGATTTCGGGTCAGGGGCCAACGTCCTGACTTTC. Translation: CASSDFGSGANVLTF.

V and J are TRBV5-4 and TRBJ2-5, with D uncertain. The germline V and J ends were trimmed by 2 bases and 0 bases, with 8 bases remaining between them. This CDR3 region has 14 residues. In germline, CDR1 is SGHNT, CDR2 YYREEE (reference sequence). CDR3 sequence: CASSLRADQETQYF. For the CDR3, the DNA is TGTGCCAGCAGCTTAAGGGCTGACCAAGAGACCCAGTACTTC.

In this sample, this clone turned up a few times. The chain is built from TRBV27 and TRBJ2-3; D possibly corresponds to TRBD2 (5 bases). This CDR3 contains 14 residues. Trimming stripped 3 bases from V and 2 bases from J, with 9 bases between. Looked up from germline, CDR1 is MNHEY and CDR2 is SMNVEV (reference sequence). CDR3 protein: CASSFTADTDTQYF. CDR3 bases: TGTGCCAGCAGTTTTACAGCGGACACAGATACGCAGTATTTT.

CDR3 protein: CASSLDSSSGSEQYF. In DNA, the CDR3 is TGTGCCAGCAGCTTGGACTCCTCGTCAGGGAGCGAGCAGTACTTC. J is TRBJ2-7 and V is TRBV5-4, with D tentatively TRBD1 or TRBD2 (5 bases each). Trimming shortened V by 0 bases and J by 6 bases, and 16 bases separated the two germline ends. CDR3 size: 15 residues. The germline V gene has CDR1 SGHNT and CDR2 YYREEE (reference sequence).

This rearrangement joins TRBV6-1 to TRBJ2-5, with 10 bases fitting TRBD2. The CDR3 consists of 17 residues. Trimming at V came to 2 bases and at J to 4 bases, leaving 10 bases not matched to a gene. CDR1 and CDR2 from the germline V gene are MNHNS and SASEGT. CDR3 sequence: CASSESAGGPSRETQYF. The CDR3 nucleotides read TGTGCCAGCAGTGAATCAGCGGGAGGGCCTAGTAGAGAGACCCAGTACTTC.

This chain connects TRBV30 to TRBJ2-1; TRBD1 matches at 8 bases. The CDR3 covers 17 residues. With V trimmed by 0 bases and J by 7 bases, 14 bases remained unmatched. Germline V gives CDR1 GTSNPN, CDR2 SVGIG (reference sequence). The CDR3 spells CAWSVQGPGGSGNEQFF. The CDR3 DNA sequence: TGTGCCTGGAGTGTACAGGGACCAGGGGGCTCGGGAAATGAGCAGTTCTTC.

This clone was found a few times. The chain is built from TRBV14 and TRBJ1-2, with TRBD1 identical over 8 bases. CDR3 length: 14 residues. After removal of 2 bases from V and 6 bases from J, the junction contained 5 bases not matched to a gene. CDR1 is SGHDN, CDR2 FVKESK, per germline. CDR3: CASSQLDRVNGYTF. CDR3 DNA: TGTGCCAGCAGCCAACTGGACAGGGTGAATGGCTACACCTTC.

V and J are TRBV19 and TRBJ2-2; 9 nucleotides agree with TRBD2. The V and J ends lost 7 bases and 7 bases, in that order; junction bases with no gene match: 13. The germline gives CDR1 LNHDA, CDR2 SQIVND (reference sequence). The CDR3 loop spans 16 amino acids. The CDR3 nucleotides are TGTGCCAGTAAGCCTTGGTTGGCGGGAGGGCTCGGGGAGCTGTTTTTT. This gives the protein CASKPWLAGGLGELFF.

The chain employs TRBV9 and TRBJ2-1; 7 bases align to TRBD1. Trimming at V came to 5 bases and at J to 7 bases, leaving 3 bases not matched to a gene. Germline V CDR1 and CDR2: SGDLS, YYNGEE. The CDR3 has 12 amino acids. The CDR3 DNA reads TGTGCCAGCAGTCCACAGGGGAATGAGCAGTTCTTC. It yields the protein CASSPQGNEQFF.

This clone was observed a single time. The chain uses TRBV6-6 and TRBJ2-7; D remains unclear. The ends were cut back, 2 bases at V and 3 bases at J, with 8 bases in the middle. Germline V gene lookup returns CDR1 MNHNY and CDR2 SVGAGI (reference sequence). This CDR3 has 13 residues. Written as DNA, the CDR3 is TGTGCCAGCAGTTACCACATTTACTACGAGCAGTACTTC. Translation: CASSYHIYYEQYF.

This sequence joins TRBV9 and TRBJ2-1; D is unclear. Between the trimmed V and J ends, which lost 0 bases and 3 bases, there was a span of 7 bases. This CDR3 has 14 amino acids. CDR1 SGDLS and CDR2 YYNGEE come from the germline V gene. The CDR3 reads CASSVAPSYNEQFF. CDR3 coding DNA: TGTGCCAGCAGCGTAGCCCCTAGCTACAATGAGCAGTTCTTC.

This clone was seen just once. Here the CDR3 reads CASSRAETGANVLTF. CDR3 in DNA: TGTGCCAGCAGCCGCGCGGAAACTGGGGCCAACGTCCTGACTTTC. The chain combines TRBV5-4 with TRBJ2-6, with D unclear. In germline, CDR1 is SGHNT, CDR2 YYREEE (reference sequence). Trimming removed 4 bases at V and 2 bases at J, with 10 bases between. The CDR3 loop spans 15 amino acids.

This clone was detected a few times. The chain uses TRBV2 and TRBJ2-1, with 9 bases lining up with TRBD2. This CDR3 is 13 amino acids long. In germline, CDR1 is SNHLY, CDR2 FYNNEI. The V and J ends lost 7 bases and 5 bases, in that order; junction bases with no gene match: 3. The CDR3 protein is CASILAGNNEQFF. The CDR3 DNA follows: TGTGCCAGCATCCTAGCGGGAAACAATGAGCAGTTCTTC. The full variable domain, its missing parts supplied by reference TRBV2 and TRBJ2-1, is EPEVTQTPSHQVTQMGQEVILRCVPISNHLYFYWYRQILGQKVEFLVSFYNNEISEKSEIFDDQFSVERPDGSNFTLKIRSTKLEDSAMYFCASILAGNNEQFFGPGTRLTVL.

Here the CDR3 reads CASSFNQGASTDTQYF. The CDR3 DNA reads TGTGCCAGCAGCTTCAATCAGGGGGCGTCTACAGATACGCAGTATTTT. The chain combines TRBV7-9 with TRBJ2-3; 8 positions match TRBD1. Germline CDR1 SEHNR, CDR2 FQNEAQ (reference sequence). The CDR3 sequence is 16 residues long. With 3 bases clipped from V and 3 bases from J, the junction kept 8 bases outside the gene matches.

This chain uses TRBV25-1 with TRBJ2-5; D is possibly TRBD2 (6 bases). The V gene lost 1 base and the J gene lost 1 base, with 10 bases spanning the gap. The CDR3 length is 15 residues. The germline gives CDR1 MGHDK, CDR2 SYGVNS. CDR3 amino acids: CASSESLALQETQYF. The CDR3 coding sequence is TGTGCCAGCAGTGAATCCCTAGCGCTCCAAGAGACCCAGTACTTC.